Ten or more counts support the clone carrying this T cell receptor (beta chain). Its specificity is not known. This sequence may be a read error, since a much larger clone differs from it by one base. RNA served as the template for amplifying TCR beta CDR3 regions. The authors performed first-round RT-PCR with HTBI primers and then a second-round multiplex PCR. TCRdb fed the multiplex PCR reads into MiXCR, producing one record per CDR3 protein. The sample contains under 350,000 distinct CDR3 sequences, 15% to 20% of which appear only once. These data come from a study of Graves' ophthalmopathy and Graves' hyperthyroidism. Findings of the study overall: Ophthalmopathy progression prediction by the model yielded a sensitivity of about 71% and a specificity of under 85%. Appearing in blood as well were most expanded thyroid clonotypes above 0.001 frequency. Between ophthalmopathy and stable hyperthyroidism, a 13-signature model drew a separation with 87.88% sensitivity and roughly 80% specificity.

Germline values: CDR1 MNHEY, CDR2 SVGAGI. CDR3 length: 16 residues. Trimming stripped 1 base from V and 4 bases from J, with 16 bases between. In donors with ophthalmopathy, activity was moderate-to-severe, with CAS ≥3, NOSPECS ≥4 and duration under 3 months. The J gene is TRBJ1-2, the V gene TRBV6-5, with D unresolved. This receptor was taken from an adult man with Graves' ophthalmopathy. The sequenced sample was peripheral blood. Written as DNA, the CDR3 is TGTGCCAGCAGTTACTTAGGTCGTCGGGGTGGCTATGGCTACACCTTC. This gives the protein CASSYLGRRGGYGYTF.